Here is one T cell receptor (beta chain) with its context. Its matching antigen is unknown. CDR1 and CDR2 (germline): LNHDA, SQIVND (reference sequence). V gave up 5 bases and J gave up 1 base; unmatched junction bases: 5. The CDR3 spans 15 residues. Though nominally healthy at sampling, donors likely had unrecorded immune exposures. 60 Vbeta and 13 Jbeta primers were used in PCR. Profiling relied on immunoSEQ multiplex PCR, and the TCRdb table lists in-frame clones only, not all of them. The repertoire holds approximately 190,000 clones, with about 84% as singletons. This entry comes from a study of cytomegalovirus exposure and HLA in healthy donors. General observations from the study: The study designated 150 or so TCR beta chains cytomegalovirus-associated.

Specimen: PBMCs. This TCR derives from a man aged 45-65 years in good health and CMV-seronegative. This chain joins TRBV19 and TRBJ1-5; 7 nucleotides line up with TRBD1. CDR3 in DNA: TGTGCCAGTAGTCTCCCAGGGGGGAGCAATCAGCCCCAGCATTTT. It encodes CASSLPGGSNQPQHF.